The 2 T cell receptor beta chains reported below all come from one sample, sequenced in a study of T cells in Graves' hyperthyroidism and ophthalmopathy (dated by TCRdb to about 2019). Preparation of the library involved multiplex PCR. TCRdb records Illumina HiSeq 2000 as the sequencer. The TCR beta CDR3 regions were amplified from RNA transcripts. A first-round RT-PCR of the TCR CDR3 used the HTBI primer set with the Qiagen OneStep RT-PCR kit. The public sequencing data were trimmed at Q25 with fastp and processed into clonotypes with MiXCR by TCRdb, which kept only in-frame beta chains. Under each unique CDR3 protein, matching rows form one entry showing the most common genes and DNA. The sample records 300,000 to 400,000 distinct CDR3 sequences, about 18% of which are singletons. Approximately 49% of the sample is taken by the ten largest. Sequenced sample: blood. The receptor source for this set is a woman between 50 and 59 years old with Graves' hyperthyroidism.

This clonotype showed up many times. The rearrangement links TRBV5-1 to TRBJ2-3; possible D gene TRBD2, 6 bases. Trimming removed 1 base at V and 1 base at J, with 10 bases between. The CDR3 has 15 amino acids. CDR1 SGHRS and CDR2 YFSETQ come from the germline V gene. CDR3 sequence reads: CASSLREAGTDTQYF. The CDR3 DNA reads TGCGCCAGCAGCTTGAGGGAGGCAGGCACAGATACGCAGTATTTT.

The CDR3 sequence: CASSQDFDGISFAETYNEQFF. The CDR3 DNA reads as TGTGCCAGCAGCCAGGACTTCGACGGGATTTCCTTCGCAGAAACATACAATGAGCAGTTCTTC. The J gene is TRBJ2-1, the V gene TRBV3-1; possibly TRBD2 for D (5 bases). This CDR3 comprises 21 residues. Germline-derived CDR1 and CDR2 are LGHDT and YNNKEL (reference sequence). The V gene lost 3 bases and the J gene lost 4 bases, with 31 bases spanning the gap.